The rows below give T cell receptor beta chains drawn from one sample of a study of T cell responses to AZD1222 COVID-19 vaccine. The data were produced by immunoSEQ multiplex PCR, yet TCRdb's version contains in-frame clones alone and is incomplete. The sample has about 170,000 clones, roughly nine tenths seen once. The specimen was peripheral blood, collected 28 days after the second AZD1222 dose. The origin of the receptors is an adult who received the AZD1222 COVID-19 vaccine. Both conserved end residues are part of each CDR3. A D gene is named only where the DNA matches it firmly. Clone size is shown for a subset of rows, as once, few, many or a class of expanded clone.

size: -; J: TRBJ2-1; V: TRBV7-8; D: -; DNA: TGTGCCAGCAGCTTAGTCAACGTTGGACATGAGCAGTTCTTC; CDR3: CASSLVNVGHEQFF
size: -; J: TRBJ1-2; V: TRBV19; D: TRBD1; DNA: TGTGCCAGTAGTCCCTACCTCGGACAGGGGCATGGCTACACCTTC; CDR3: CASSPYLGQGHGYTF
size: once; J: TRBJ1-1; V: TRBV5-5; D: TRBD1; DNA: TGTGCCAGCAGCTTGGGGGACAGGGGGATGAACACTGAAGCTTTCTTT; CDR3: CASSLGDRGMNTEAFF
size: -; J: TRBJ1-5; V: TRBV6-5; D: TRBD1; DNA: TGTGCCAGCAGCGGACAGGGGTTTCAGCCCCAGCATTTT; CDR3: CASSGQGFQPQHF
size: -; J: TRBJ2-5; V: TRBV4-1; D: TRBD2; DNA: TGCGCCAGCAGCCAGCATGGGACTAGCGGGGTTAAAGAGACCCAGTACTTC; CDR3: CASSQHGTSGVKETQYF
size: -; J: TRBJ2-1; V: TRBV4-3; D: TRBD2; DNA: TGCGCCAGCAGCCAAGATTCCATCCCGGGGGGGATATACAATGAGCAGTTCTTC; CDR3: CASSQDSIPGGIYNEQFF
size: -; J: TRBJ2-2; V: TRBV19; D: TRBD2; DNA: TGTGCCAGTAGTATAGGGACTAGCGGGGAATACGGGGAGCTGTTTTTT; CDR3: CASSIGTSGEYGELFF
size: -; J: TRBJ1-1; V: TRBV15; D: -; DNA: TGTGCCACCAGCAGTAATAATAAAAGGGTGAACACTGAAGCTTTCTTT; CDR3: CATSSNNKRVNTEAFF
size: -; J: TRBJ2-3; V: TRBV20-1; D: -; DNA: TGCAGTGCTATAGCGCCAGATACGCAGTATTTT; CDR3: CSAIAPDTQYF
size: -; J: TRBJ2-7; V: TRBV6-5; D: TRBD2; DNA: TGTGCCAGCAGATATACCGGGACTAGCGGTTACGAGCAGTACTTC; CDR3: CASRYTGTSGYEQYF
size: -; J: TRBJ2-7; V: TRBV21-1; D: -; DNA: TGTGCCAGCAGCTTGCGACTTCGTGCCTCGTGCGGGCTCTACGAGCAGTACTTC; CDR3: CASSLRLRASCGLYEQYF
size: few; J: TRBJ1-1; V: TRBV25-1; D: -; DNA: TGTGCCAGCCTCCTAGGCACTGAAGCTTTCTTT; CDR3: CASLLGTEAFF
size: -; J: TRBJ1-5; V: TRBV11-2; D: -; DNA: TGTGCCAGCAGCTCTGGTAGCTATAGCAATCAGCCCCAGCATTTT; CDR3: CASSSGSYSNQPQHF
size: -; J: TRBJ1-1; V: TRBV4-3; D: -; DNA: TGCGCCAGCAGCCAAATGGGGGGCGCGAAGGCTTTCTTT; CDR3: CASSQMGGAKAFF
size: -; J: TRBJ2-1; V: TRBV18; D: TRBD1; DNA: TGTGCCAGCTCACCGACCGGGACAGGGTCAGGGCCAAAGTTCTTC; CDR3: CASSPTGTGSGPKFF
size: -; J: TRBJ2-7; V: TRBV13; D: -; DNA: TGTGCCAGCAGCCCGGGTCCCTACGAGCAGTACTTC; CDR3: CASSPGPYEQYF
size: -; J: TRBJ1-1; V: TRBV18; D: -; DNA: TGTGCCAGCTCACCACGAGCCGGGAACACTGAAGCTTTCTTT; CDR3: CASSPRAGNTEAFF
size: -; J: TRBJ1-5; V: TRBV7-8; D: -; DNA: TGTGCCAGCAGCTTGGGACCGGGAAATCAGCCCCAGCATTTT; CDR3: CASSLGPGNQPQHF
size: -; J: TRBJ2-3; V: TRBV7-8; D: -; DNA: TGTGCCAGCAGCTGGGGGCCAGCTCGGGATACGCAGTATTTT; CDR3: CASSWGPARDTQYF
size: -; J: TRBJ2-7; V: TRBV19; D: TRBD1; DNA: TGTGCCACCGGATGGGGACAGGACTACGAGCAGTACTTC; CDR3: CATGWGQDYEQYF
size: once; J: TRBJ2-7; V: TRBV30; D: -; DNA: TGTGCCTGGAGTGTTAAGGCCTCCAATTACGAGCAGTACTTC; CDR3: CAWSVKASNYEQYF
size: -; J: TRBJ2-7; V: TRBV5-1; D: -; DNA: TGCGCCAGTACAGGGATCGCCTACGAGCAGTACTTC; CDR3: CASTGIAYEQYF
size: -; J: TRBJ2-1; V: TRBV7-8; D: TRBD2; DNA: TGTGCCAGCAGGGAGGACCAAGCGGGGGCCTTATACAATGAGCAGTTCTTC; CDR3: CASREDQAGALYNEQFF
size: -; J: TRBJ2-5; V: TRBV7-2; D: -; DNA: TGTGCCAGCAGCTTCGGGGTGTTGGAGACCCAGTACTTC; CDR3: CASSFGVLETQYF
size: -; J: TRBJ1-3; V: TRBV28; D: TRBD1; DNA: TGTGCCAGCACCTCACAGGGGGCTGACTCTGGAAACACCATATATTTT; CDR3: CASTSQGADSGNTIYF
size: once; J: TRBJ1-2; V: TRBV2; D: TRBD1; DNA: TGTGCCAGCTGGGACAGGGTATACGGCTACACCTTC; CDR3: CASWDRVYGYTF
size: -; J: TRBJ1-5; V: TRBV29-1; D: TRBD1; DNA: TGCAGCGCAGGGGACAGGGCGGGCAATCAGCCCCAGCATTTT; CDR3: CSAGDRAGNQPQHF
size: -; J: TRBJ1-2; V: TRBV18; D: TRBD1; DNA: TGTGCCAGCTCACCTCAACCCGGGACAGATTCCGGTGGCTACACCTTC; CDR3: CASSPQPGTDSGGYTF
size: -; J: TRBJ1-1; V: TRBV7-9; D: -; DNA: TGTGCCAGCAGCTATCGGGGGACAATTAAGAACACTGAAGCTTTCTTT; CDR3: CASSYRGTIKNTEAFF
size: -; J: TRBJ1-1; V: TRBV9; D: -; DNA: TGTGCCAGCAGCGTACTCGGGCAATCTGGCAATGAAGCTTTCTTT; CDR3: CASSVLGQSGNEAFF
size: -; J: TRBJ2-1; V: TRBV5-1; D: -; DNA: TGCGCCAGCAGCCACGGTCGCGACTCCAAGGGGGATGAGCAGTTCTTC; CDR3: CASSHGRDSKGDEQFF
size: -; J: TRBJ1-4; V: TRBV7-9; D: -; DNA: TGTGCCAGCAGCTTAGAATCCGGCGGGCCTAATGAAAAACTGTTTTTT; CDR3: CASSLESGGPNEKLFF
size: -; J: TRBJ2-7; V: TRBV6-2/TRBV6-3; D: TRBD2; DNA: TGTGCCAGCAGTTACTCGGATAGCGGGGGTTACGAGCAGTACTTC; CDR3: CASSYSDSGGYEQYF
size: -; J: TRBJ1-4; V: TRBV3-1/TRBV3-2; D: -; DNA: TGTGCCAGCAGCACACGCGTTGGGGAAGCAGGAGTTTTTCGGACTAATGAAAAACTGTTTTTT; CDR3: CASSTRVGEAGVFRTNEKLFF
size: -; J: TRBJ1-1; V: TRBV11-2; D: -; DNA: TGTGCCGGGGGAAAACTAAAGAGCCCGACGGGCGCTGAAGCTTTCTTT; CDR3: CAGGKLKSPTGAEAFF
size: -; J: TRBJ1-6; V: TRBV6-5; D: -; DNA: TGTGCCAGCAGTTACTCTGCAAATTCACCCCTCCACTTT; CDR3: CASSYSANSPLHF
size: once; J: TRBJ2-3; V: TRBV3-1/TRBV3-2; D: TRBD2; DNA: TGTGCCAGCAGCACTGGGACTAGCGGGGGGACGCAGTATTTT; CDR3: CASSTGTSGGTQYF
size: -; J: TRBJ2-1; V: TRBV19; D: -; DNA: TGTGCCAGTAGGGAGTCAGGGGAACGGTTCTTC; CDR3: CASRESGERFF
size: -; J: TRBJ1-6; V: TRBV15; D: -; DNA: TGTGCCACCAGCCCGGGGCAAAGCGGCTCACCCCTCCACTTT; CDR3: CATSPGQSGSPLHF
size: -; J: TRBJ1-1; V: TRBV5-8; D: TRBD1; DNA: TGTGCCAGCAGCAAACACAGGGGGCTCACTGAAGCTTTCTTT; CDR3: CASSKHRGLTEAFF
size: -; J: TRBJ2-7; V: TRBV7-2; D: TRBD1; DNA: TGTGCCAGCAGCTTTGGGACAGTTGACTACGAGCAGTACTTC; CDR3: CASSFGTVDYEQYF
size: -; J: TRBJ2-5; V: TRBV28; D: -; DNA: TGTGCCAGCAGTTTGAGTGTCGAGACCCAGTACTTC; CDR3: CASSLSVETQYF
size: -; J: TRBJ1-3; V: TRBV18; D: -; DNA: TGTGCCAGCTCACCAACGGGCGCACGCTCTGGAAACACCATATATTTT; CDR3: CASSPTGARSGNTIYF
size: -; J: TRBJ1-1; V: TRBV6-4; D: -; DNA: TGTGCCAGCAGTGAAGGGGGTATCGTTGGTACTGAAGCTTTCTTT; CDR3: CASSEGGIVGTEAFF
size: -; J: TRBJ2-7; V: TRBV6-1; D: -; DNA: TGTGCCAGCAGTGATGTGGACATTACCTACGAGCAGTACTTC; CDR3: CASSDVDITYEQYF
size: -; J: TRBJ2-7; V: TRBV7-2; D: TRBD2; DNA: TGTGCCAGCAGCTGGACTAGCGGGGGGAACGAGCAGTACTTC; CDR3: CASSWTSGGNEQYF
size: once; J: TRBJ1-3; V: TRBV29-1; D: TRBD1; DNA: TGCAGCGTGCGACAGGGTTCGGCCGGAAACACCATATATTTT; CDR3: CSVRQGSAGNTIYF
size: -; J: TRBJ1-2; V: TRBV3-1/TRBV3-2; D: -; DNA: TGTGCCAGCAGCCAAGAAGGGGTAGTGGTGGGCTACACCTTC; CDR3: CASSQEGVVVGYTF
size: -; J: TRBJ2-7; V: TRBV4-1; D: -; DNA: TGCGCCAGCAGCCAAGATCCCGCGGGGACCAAAGGCTACGAGCAGTACTTC; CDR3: CASSQDPAGTKGYEQYF
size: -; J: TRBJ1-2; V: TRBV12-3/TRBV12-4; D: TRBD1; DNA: TGTGCCAGCAGTTTCGGACAGGGCTATGCCTACACCTTC; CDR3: CASSFGQGYAYTF
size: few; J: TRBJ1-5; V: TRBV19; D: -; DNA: TGTGCCAGTCAAGACGATTATCGGCCCCAGCATTTT; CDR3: CASQDDYRPQHF
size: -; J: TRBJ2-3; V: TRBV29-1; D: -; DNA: TGCAGCGTTGAAGATCGGAGGGATACGCAGTATTTT; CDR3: CSVEDRRDTQYF